Following are 12 T cell receptor beta chains from one sample sequenced in a study of vaccination and CD4 T cells after COVID-19. Their recognized antigens are unknown. Cultured CD4+ T cell DNA underwent sequencing with the Oncomine TCR Beta short-read assay. TCRdb reprocessed the PCR reads with MiXCR, giving one entry per CDR3 protein. This table holds nearly 15,000 distinct CDR3 sequences, approximately 80% found once. Treatment reported: roughly 10-day PBMC culture with coronavirus spike peptide pools or control peptides (ViraFEST assay). The material sequenced was CD4+ T cells from blood, cultured in vitro, taken after SARS-CoV-2 vaccination. The receptors were sampled from a human donor who received a COVID-19 vaccine.

The genes are TRBV6-1 and TRBJ2-3; a weak D match, TRBD1 (5 bases). The CDR3 consists of 10 residues. Trimming took off 6 bases at V and 14 bases at J, with 12 bases between the two ends. Looked up from germline, CDR1 is MNHNS and CDR2 is SASEGT. DNA of the CDR3: TGTGCCAGCAGGAAGGGGTTGATGTATTTT. Residues: CASRKGLMYF.

This chain connects TRBV7-7 to TRBJ2-5; 7 nucleotides agree with TRBD2. This CDR3 spans 13 amino acids. V was clipped by 6 bases and J by 5 bases; unmatched bases: 6. From germline, CDR1 is SSHAT and CDR2 FNYEAQ (reference sequence). The CDR3 DNA follows: TGTGCCAGCAGTTATAACGGGGGGGAGACCCAGTACTTC. Protein: CASSYNGGETQYF.

The chain recombines TRBV7-2 with TRBJ1-5; weak D call: TRBD1 (6 bases). Germline CDR1 reads SGHTA; CDR2 reads FQGNSA. V lost 1 base, J lost 1 base, and 8 bases lay in between. CDR3 length equals 15 residues. CDR3 in amino acids: CASSLEQGSNQPQHF. The CDR3 DNA reads TGTGCCAGCAGCTTAGAACAGGGCAGCAATCAGCCCCAGCATTTT.

By its share, this clonotype is medium-sized. The rearrangement links TRBV7-2 to TRBJ2-5, with unresolved D. Trimming took off 5 bases at V and 1 base at J, with 5 bases between the two ends. This CDR3 is built from 12 residues. Germline lookup yields CDR1 SGHTA and CDR2 FQGNSA. Here the CDR3 DNA reads TGTGCCAGCAGCCTTGCCCAAGAGACCCAGTACTTC. Translated, it gives CASSLAQETQYF.

V usage is TRBV6-1 and J usage is TRBJ1-2, with D unclear. Germline V gene sequence: CDR1 MNHNS, CDR2 SASEGT. This CDR3 is built from 13 residues. The germline V and J ends were trimmed by 6 bases and 4 bases, with 12 bases remaining between them. CDR3 sequence (DNA): TGTGCCAGCAGCGCCGGGCAGACCTATGGCTACACCTTC. Protein: CASSAGQTYGYTF.

The chain carries TRBV5-5 and TRBJ1-4; D is undetermined. The CDR3 has 13 residues. Germline V gene data show CDR1 as SGHKS and CDR2 as YYEKEE (reference sequence). Trimming removed 4 bases from V and 10 bases from J, with 14 bases in between. This chain's CDR3 is CASSHAPGVKLFF. DNA of the CDR3: TGTGCCAGCAGCCACGCCCCAGGAGTAAAACTGTTTTTT.

The V and J genes are TRBV20-1 and TRBJ1-2, with 8 bases lining up with TRBD1. Trimming at V came to 4 bases and at J to 3 bases, leaving 7 bases not matched to a gene. Germline-derived CDR1 and CDR2 are DFQATT and SNEGSKA (reference sequence). The CDR3 consists of 14 residues. The CDR3 sequence: CSAMVLTGDYGYTF. The DNA of the CDR3 is TGCAGTGCTATGGTGTTGACAGGGGACTATGGCTACACCTTC.

The J gene is TRBJ2-1, the V gene TRBV12-3 or TRBV12-4, with 10 positions matching TRBD2. V lost 5 bases and J lost 9; bases outside the gene matches: 4. CDR3 size: 13 residues. The CDR3 bases are TGTGCCAGCAGTAGCGGGGGGGCCGGTGAGCAGTTCTTC. Its translation: CASSSGGAGEQFF.

This clonotype was observed a handful of times. The genes are TRBV6-5 and TRBJ2-3; D uncertain. V was shortened by 4 bases and J by 0 bases, with 14 bases between the two germline ends. The CDR3 runs 16 residues. CDR1 is MNHEY, CDR2 SVGAGI, per germline. DNA for the CDR3: TGTGCCAGCAGTTCCCTCGACTCGCTCAGCACAGATACGCAGTATTTT. It encodes CASSSLDSLSTDTQYF.

The chain combines TRBV19 with TRBJ2-2; 15 nucleotides agree with TRBD2. J lost 5 bases, V lost 5 bases, and 6 bases had no gene match. The CDR3 runs 17 residues. Germline CDR1 reads LNHDA; CDR2 reads SQIVND (reference sequence). The CDR3 reads CASSSPGTSGGTGELFF. Here the CDR3 DNA reads TGTGCCAGTAGTTCCCCGGGGACTAGCGGGGGGACCGGGGAGCTGTTTTTT. Based on the CDR3 plus reference TRBV19 and TRBJ2-2, the full variable domain is DGGITQSPKYLFRKEGQNVTLSCEQNLNHDAMYWYRQDPGQGLRLIYYSQIVNDFQKGDIAEGYSVSREKKESFPLTVTSAQKNPTAFYLCASSSPGTSGGTGELFFGEGSRLTVL.

The chain has TRBV30 and TRBJ2-2, with D possibly TRBD1 on 5 matching bases. Looked up from germline, CDR1 is GTSNPN and CDR2 is SVGIG (reference sequence). The CDR3 covers 15 residues. With 0 bases removed from V and 1 base from J, the gap between germline ends came to 9 bases. CDR3 sequence reads: CAWSVRQLNTGELFF. CDR3 in DNA: TGTGCCTGGAGTGTACGACAGCTGAACACCGGGGAGCTGTTTTTT.

This chain links TRBV7-3 with TRBJ1-1, with 7 bases fitting TRBD1. V was clipped by 2 bases and J by 5 bases; unmatched bases: 8. Germline V gene lookup returns CDR1 SGHTA and CDR2 FQGTGA. This CDR3 is built from 15 residues. CDR3 nucleotides: TGTGCCAGCAGCTTAGTTTCAGGGGGGGGAACTGAAGCTTTCTTT. It yields the protein CASSLVSGGGTEAFF.